Listed below are T cell receptor beta chains from one sample, sequenced in a study of cytomegalovirus exposure and HLA in healthy donors. Some clones are missing from TCRdb's copy, which holds only in-frame ones; the method was immunoSEQ multiplex PCR. The sample includes 200,000 or so clones, 81% of them seen just once. Sequenced: PBMCs. These receptors all stem from a man in his fifties or sixties in good health and CMV-seronegative. CDR3s include the opening cysteine and the closing phenylalanine or tryptophan. Fields, in order: clone size, J gene, D gene, V gene, CDR3 length, CDR3 protein, CDR3 DNA. D genes are given only for firm matches. The size field is filled for only some rows; it gives once, few, many or a size class.

>NA|TRBJ2-3|TRBD1|TRBV9|14
CASSVARAGGVPLF
TGTGCCAGCAGCGTAGCTCGGGCAGGGGGAGTCCCCCTTTTT
>NA|TRBJ2-7|TRBD2|TRBV7-9|19
CASSQPSSGGSEFSYEQYF
TGTGCCAGCAGCCAACCTTCTAGCGGGGGCTCCGAATTTTCCTACGAGCAGTACTTC
>NA|TRBJ1-2|TRBD1|TRBV18|11
CASSDRAGYTF
TGTGCCAGCTCAGACAGGGCTGGCTACACCTTC
>NA|TRBJ1-2|TRBD1|TRBV6-5|14
CASTRQGANYGYTF
TGTGCCAGCACCCGACAGGGGGCGAACTATGGCTACACCTTC
>NA|TRBJ1-1|TRBD1|TRBV6-5|14
CASSPQGFEAEAFF
TGTGCCAGCAGTCCACAGGGGTTCGAGGCTGAAGCTTTCTTT
>NA|TRBJ2-6|NA|TRBV5-6|16
CASSFYRSSGANVLTF
TGTGCCAGCAGCTTCTACAGGTCTAGTGGGGCCAACGTCCTGACTTTC
>NA|TRBJ2-1|TRBD2|TRBV7-2|16
CASSQLAGGAYNEQFF
TGTGCCAGCAGCCAGTTGGCCGGGGGGGCCTACAATGAGCAGTTCTTC
>few|TRBJ2-5|TRBD2|TRBV7-9|15
CSSSLLLAGAETQYF
TGTTCCAGCAGCCTTCTACTAGCGGGGGCAGAGACCCAGTACTTC
>NA|TRBJ2-5|NA|TRBV7-8|15
CASSSYTGSRETQYF
TGTGCCAGCAGCTCTTATACAGGTTCCCGAGAGACCCAGTACTTC
>NA|TRBJ2-7|NA|TRBV7-8|12
CASSFTGSEQYF
TGTGCCAGCAGCTTCACAGGCTCCGAGCAGTACTTC
>once|TRBJ2-1|TRBD2|TRBV5-5|14
CASSSGGAGNEQFF
TGTGCCAGCAGCTCCGGGGGGGCCGGTAATGAGCAGTTCTTC
>NA|TRBJ1-5|TRBD1|TRBV7-9|15
CASSLTGGLNQPQHF
TGTGCCAGCAGCTTAACAGGGGGTCTCAATCAGCCCCAGCATTTT
>NA|TRBJ2-7|TRBD1|TRBV7-3|15
CASSFRQGDSYEQYF
TGTGCCAGCAGCTTTCGACAGGGCGACTCCTACGAGCAGTACTTC
>NA|TRBJ2-1|TRBD2|TRBV5-1|17
CASSLRGSGDSYNEQFF
TGCGCCAGCAGCCTACGGGGAAGCGGGGACTCCTACAATGAGCAGTTCTTC
>few|TRBJ1-6|NA|TRBV27|14
CASSPTGYNSPLHF
TGTGCCAGCAGTCCGACAGGCTATAATTCACCCCTCCACTTT
>NA|TRBJ1-4|NA|TRBV7-2|13
CASSLGGYEKLFF
TGTGCCAGCAGCTTGGGCGGGTATGAAAAACTGTTTTTT
>NA|TRBJ2-7|TRBD1|TRBV6-5|15
CASSKWDRGGYEQYF
TGTGCCAGCAGTAAATGGGACAGGGGAGGCTACGAGCAGTACTTC
>NA|TRBJ1-2|NA|TRBV7-9|15
CASSLGQSQTYGYTF
TGTGCCAGCAGCTTAGGACAGAGTCAGACCTATGGCTACACCTTC
>few|TRBJ2-5|TRBD2|TRBV7-2|14
CASSSPSSGATQYF
TGTGCCAGCAGTTCGCCGTCTAGCGGGGCGACCCAGTACTTC
>NA|TRBJ1-2|TRBD1|TRBV19|15
CASSSGTVSDYGYTF
TGTGCCAGTAGTAGTGGGACAGTCTCTGACTATGGCTACACCTTC
>few|TRBJ2-3|TRBD1|TRBV5-6|16
CASSLRTPQGLVTQYF
TGTGCCAGCAGCTTGAGGACGCCACAGGGGCTAGTTACGCAGTATTTT
>few|TRBJ2-2|NA|TRBV5-6|14
CASSPTIGAGELFF
TGTGCCAGCAGCCCTACGATTGGAGCCGGGGAGCTGTTTTTT
>NA|TRBJ1-4|TRBD1|TRBV7-2|15
CASSLSRDRGEKLFF
TGTGCCAGCAGCTTATCCCGGGACAGGGGTGAAAAACTGTTTTTT
>NA|TRBJ2-7|NA|TRBV28|13
CASMGDKTYEQYF
TGTGCCAGCATGGGGGACAAAACCTACGAGCAGTACTTC
>NA|TRBJ2-3|NA|TRBV6-6|11
CASSYDRAQYF
TGTGCCAGCAGTTACGATAGAGCGCAGTATTTT
>NA|TRBJ2-7|NA|TRBV19|15
CASSISVRLVHEQYF
TGTGCCAGTAGTATATCGGTCAGGCTGGTCCACGAGCAGTACTTC
>NA|TRBJ2-5|TRBD2|TRBV7-3|14
CASSRSGGEETQYF
TGTGCCAGCAGCCGTAGCGGGGGAGAAGAGACCCAGTACTTC
>few|TRBJ1-2|TRBD1|TRBV25-1|12
CASGDRLAGYTF
TGTGCCAGCGGGGACAGGCTCGCGGGCTACACCTTC
>NA|TRBJ2-2|TRBD1|TRBV4-1|15
CASSPGTGYTGELFF
TGCGCCAGCAGCCCCGGGACAGGGTACACCGGGGAGCTGTTTTTT
>once|TRBJ2-5|TRBD2|TRBV9|17
CASSVVVGIHPGREQYF
TGTGCCAGCAGCGTAGTAGTGGGAATACACCCAGGGAGGGAGCAGTACTTC
>NA|TRBJ1-5|TRBD1|TRBV5-6|15
CASSLGQGIGQPQHF
TGTGCCAGCAGCTTGGGACAGGGTATAGGGCAGCCCCAGCATTTT
>NA|TRBJ2-1|TRBD2|TRBV19|18
CASSIGGAGLAGVNEQFF
TGTGCCAGTAGTATAGGAGGGGCGGGACTAGCGGGGGTGAATGAGCAGTTCTTC
>NA|TRBJ2-5|TRBD1|TRBV19|16
CASSIEGATLQETQYF
TGTGCCAGTAGTATCGAGGGGGCAACACTTCAAGAGACCCAGTACTTC
>NA|TRBJ2-2|TRBD2|TRBV7-8|14
CASTRGVNTGELFF
TGTGCCAGCACACGGGGGGTGAACACCGGGGAGCTGTTTTTT
>NA|TRBJ1-3|NA|TRBV7-2|14
CASSARGPGNTIYF
TGTGCCAGCAGCGCTAGAGGTCCCGGAAACACCATATATTTT
>few|TRBJ1-1|TRBD1|TRBV5-1|15
CASSLAGQGWTEAFF
TGCGCCAGCAGCTTGGCGGGACAGGGATGGACTGAAGCTTTCTTT
>NA|TRBJ1-2|NA|TRBV2|15
CASSFTGLSNYGYTF
TGTGCCAGCAGTTTTACGGGACTTTCAAACTATGGCTACACCTTC
>few|TRBJ1-1|NA|TRBV25-1|15
CASSESGRAATEAFF
TGTGCCAGCAGTGAATCGGGCAGGGCGGCCACTGAAGCTTTCTTT
>NA|TRBJ2-2|NA|TRBV30|13
CAWSLTNTGELFF
TGTGCCTGGAGTCTAACGAACACCGGGGAGCTGTTTTTT
>few|TRBJ1-2|TRBD1|TRBV19|15
CASSIDDRVGYGYTF
TGTGCCAGTAGTATAGACGACAGGGTCGGGTATGGCTACACCTTC